This T cell receptor (beta chain) was documented in a study of blood T cells in healthy people across ages. General study results and limits: In long-lived donors, naive CD4+ cell counts and diversity exceeded those of aged donors.

The length of the CDR3 is 13 residues. Germline CDR1 LGHDT, CDR2 YNNKEL (reference sequence). Trimming shortened V by 2 bases and J by 9 bases, and 11 bases separated the two germline ends. Extractions gave at least 5.5 micrograms of total RNA per sample. A second about 7 to 11 cycle PCR used barcoded and J-beta primers. TCRdb reprocessed the 5' RACE reads with MiXCR, giving one entry per CDR3 protein. Of 800,000 to 950,000 distinct CDR3 sequences listed, 25% to 35% are singletons. About this clonotype: Its antigen is unknown.

The data also belong to a second study, concerning T cells of mothers and their children. That source adds: Each donor was one of three healthy Caucasian mothers or one of their six children. Every mother produced more than 9.5 million TCR beta CDR3 reads, whereas every child provided some 3 million.

This TCR came from a woman aged 40 to 50 in good health. The material sequenced was blood. This chain uses TRBV3-1 with TRBJ2-1, with D possibly matching TRBD1 (6 bases). The chain's CDR3 is CASSQSGVGEQFF. CDR3 DNA sequence: TGTGCCAGCAGCCAATCAGGGGTCGGTGAGCAGTTCTTC.